What follows are 7 T cell receptor beta chains derived from one specimen sequenced in a study of blood T cell repertoires in COVID-19. TCRdb's copy holds only in-frame clones and misses some; the assay was immunoSEQ multiplex PCR. The table records around 120,000 clones, around 78% of them present only once. Input material: peripheral blood. The receptors come from a man under 40 with acute or convalescent COVID-19.

CDR3 in amino acids: CASHFLPDTGELFF. CDR3 bases: TGCGCCAGCCACTTCCTCCCGGACACCGGGGAGCTGTTTTTT. The chain couples TRBV5-1 to TRBJ2-2; unclear D gene. The CDR3 has 14 residues. The germline V gene encodes CDR1 SGHRS and CDR2 YFSETQ. Trimming removed 7 bases at V and 3 bases at J, with 13 bases between. Combining the CDR3 with reference TRBV5-1 and TRBJ2-2 gives the whole variable domain KAGVTQTPRYLIKTRGQQVTLSCSPISGHRSVSWYQQTPGQGLQFLFEYFSETQRNKGNFPGRFSGRQFSNSRSEMNVSTLELGDSALYLCASHFLPDTGELFFGEGSRLTVL.

CDR3 in DNA: TGTGCCAGCAGCGTAGGGACTAGCGGGGGGGTCACAGATACGCAGTATTTT. It yields the protein CASSVGTSGGVTDTQYF. V gene TRBV9 combines with J gene TRBJ2-3; the match to TRBD2 covers 15 bases. The CDR3 extends over 17 amino acids. The germline CDR1 and CDR2 sequences are SGDLS and YYNGEE. J gave up 2 bases and V 0 bases, and 1 base lay outside the gene matches.

The genes are TRBV7-2 and TRBJ1-5; D may be TRBD1 (6 bases). The CDR3 runs 15 residues. CDR1 is SGHTA, CDR2 FQGNSA, per germline. Trimming removed 2 bases from V and 3 bases from J, with 11 bases in between. The CDR3 coding sequence is TGTGCCAGCAGCTTACAGGGGAATAACAATCAGCCCCAGCATTTT. Translation gives CASSLQGNNNQPQHF.

This clone is labeled as medium-sized (0.01 to 0.1%). The chain recombines TRBV6-5 with TRBJ1-3; D is possibly TRBD1 (5 bases). V was shortened by 5 bases and J by 0 bases, with 8 bases between the two germline ends. Germline values: CDR1 MNHEY, CDR2 SVGAGI. The CDR3 contains 14 residues. In DNA, the CDR3 is TGTGCCAGCAGTCGACAGTTCTCTGGAAACACCATATATTTT. Its protein product is CASSRQFSGNTIYF.

This clone was found a few times. The V call is TRBV6-6, the J call TRBJ1-4; TRBD1 matches 8 bases. V gave up 4 bases and J gave up 6 bases; unmatched junction bases: 4. There are 14 residues in the CDR3. CDR1 is MNHNY and CDR2 is SVGAGI in the germline V gene (reference sequence). The CDR3 DNA follows: TGTGCCAGCAGTTCGGGGACAGGATATGAAAAACTGTTTTTT. It encodes CASSSGTGYEKLFF.

The rearrangement links TRBV25-1 to TRBJ1-5; 9 bases map to TRBD1. Unmatched junction bases numbered 2, after V lost 2 bases and J lost 0 bases. Per the germline V gene, CDR1 is MGHDK and CDR2 is SYGVNS. CDR3 length: 16 residues. CDR3 DNA: TGTGCCAGCAGTGAACGGACAGGGGATAGCAATCAGCCCCAGCATTTT. Translation: CASSERTGDSNQPQHF.

This clone was observed a few times. The J gene is TRBJ2-2, the V gene TRBV12-3 or TRBV12-4; D ambiguous. The length of the CDR3 is 13 residues. Trimming shortened V by 5 bases and J by 4 bases, and 8 bases separated the two germline ends. CDR3 DNA: TGTGCCAGCAGTGAGGTCGGCACCGGGGAGCTGTTTTTT. Translating gives CASSEVGTGELFF.